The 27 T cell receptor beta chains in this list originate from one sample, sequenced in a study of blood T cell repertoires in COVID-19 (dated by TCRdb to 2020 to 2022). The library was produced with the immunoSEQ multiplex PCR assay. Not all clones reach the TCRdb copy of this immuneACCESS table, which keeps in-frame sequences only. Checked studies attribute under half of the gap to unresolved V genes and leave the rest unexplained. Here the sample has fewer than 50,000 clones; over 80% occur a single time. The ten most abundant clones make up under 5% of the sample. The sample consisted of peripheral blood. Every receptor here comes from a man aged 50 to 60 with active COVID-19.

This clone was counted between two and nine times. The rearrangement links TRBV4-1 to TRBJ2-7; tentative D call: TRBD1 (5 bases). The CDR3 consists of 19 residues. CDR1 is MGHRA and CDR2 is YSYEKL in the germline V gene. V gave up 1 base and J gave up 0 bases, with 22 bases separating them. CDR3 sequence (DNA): TGCGCCAGCAGCCAAGCGGAGTCAGGGCTCGGACCGCTCTCCTACGAGCAGTACTTC. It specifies CASSQAESGLGPLSYEQYF.

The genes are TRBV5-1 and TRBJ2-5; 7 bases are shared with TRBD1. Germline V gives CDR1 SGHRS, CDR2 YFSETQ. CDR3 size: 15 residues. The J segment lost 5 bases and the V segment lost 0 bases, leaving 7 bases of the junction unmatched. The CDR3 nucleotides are TGCGCCAGCAGCTTGGGCACAGGGGTCGGGGAGACCCAGTACTTC. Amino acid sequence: CASSLGTGVGETQYF.

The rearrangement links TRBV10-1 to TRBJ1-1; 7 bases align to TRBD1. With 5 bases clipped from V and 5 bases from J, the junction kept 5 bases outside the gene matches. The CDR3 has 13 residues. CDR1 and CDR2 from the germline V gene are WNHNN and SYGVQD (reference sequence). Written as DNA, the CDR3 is TGCGCCAGCAGTACAGGGGCTTGGACTGAAGCTTTCTTT. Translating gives CASSTGAWTEAFF.

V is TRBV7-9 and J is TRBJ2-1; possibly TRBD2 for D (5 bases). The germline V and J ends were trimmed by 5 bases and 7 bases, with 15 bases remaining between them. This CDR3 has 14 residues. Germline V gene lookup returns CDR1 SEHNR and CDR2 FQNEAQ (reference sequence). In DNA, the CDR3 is TGTGCCAGCAGCCTACTAGTGCCGGGAAATGAGCAGTTCTTC. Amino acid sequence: CASSLLVPGNEQFF.

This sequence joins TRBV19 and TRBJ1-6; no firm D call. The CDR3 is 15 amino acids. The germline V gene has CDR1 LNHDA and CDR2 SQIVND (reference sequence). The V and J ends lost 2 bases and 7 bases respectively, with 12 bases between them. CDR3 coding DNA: TGTGCCAGTAGTATACCAAGAAAAACAAATTCACCCCTCCACTTT. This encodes CASSIPRKTNSPLHF.

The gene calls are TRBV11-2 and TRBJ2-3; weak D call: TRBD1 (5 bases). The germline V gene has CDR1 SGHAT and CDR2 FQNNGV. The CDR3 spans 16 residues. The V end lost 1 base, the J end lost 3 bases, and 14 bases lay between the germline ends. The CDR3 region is CASSLVGPGLTDTQYF. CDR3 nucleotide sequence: TGTGCCAGCAGCTTAGTGGGGCCAGGGTTGACAGATACGCAGTATTTT. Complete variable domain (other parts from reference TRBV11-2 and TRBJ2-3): EAGVAQSPRYKIIEKRQSVAFWCNPISGHATLYWYQQILGQGPKLLIQFQNNGVVDDSQLPKDRFSAERLKGVDSTLKIQPAKLEDSAVYLCASSLVGPGLTDTQYFGPGTRLTVL.

CDR3 sequence: CASTGQGHTQETQYF. The DNA of the CDR3 is TGTGCCAGCACGGGACAGGGGCATACTCAAGAGACCCAGTACTTC. The chain has TRBV19 and TRBJ2-5; 10 nucleotides match TRBD1. The CDR3 covers 15 residues. CDR1 and CDR2 from the germline V gene are LNHDA and SQIVND (reference sequence). The J segment lost 2 bases and the V segment lost 9 bases, leaving 9 bases of the junction unmatched.

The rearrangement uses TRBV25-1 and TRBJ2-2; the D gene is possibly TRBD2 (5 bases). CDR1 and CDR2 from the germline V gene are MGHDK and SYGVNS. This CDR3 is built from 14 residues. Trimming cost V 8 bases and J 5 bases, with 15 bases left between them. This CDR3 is CASSWSGRTGELFF. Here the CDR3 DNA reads TGTGCCAGCTCTTGGAGCGGAAGGACCGGGGAGCTGTTTTTT.

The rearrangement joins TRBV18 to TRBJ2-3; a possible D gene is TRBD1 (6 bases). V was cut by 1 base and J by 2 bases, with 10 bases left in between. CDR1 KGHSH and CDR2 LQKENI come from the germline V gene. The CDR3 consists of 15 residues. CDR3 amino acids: CASSPQTGPTDTQYF. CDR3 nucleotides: TGTGCCAGCTCACCACAAACAGGGCCCACAGATACGCAGTATTTT.

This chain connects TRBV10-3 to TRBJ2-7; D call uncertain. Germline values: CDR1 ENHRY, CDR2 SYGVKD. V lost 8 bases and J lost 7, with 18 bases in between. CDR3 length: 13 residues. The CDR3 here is CAILQPPSDEQYF. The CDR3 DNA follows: TGTGCCATCCTTCAACCCCCGTCAGATGAGCAGTACTTC.

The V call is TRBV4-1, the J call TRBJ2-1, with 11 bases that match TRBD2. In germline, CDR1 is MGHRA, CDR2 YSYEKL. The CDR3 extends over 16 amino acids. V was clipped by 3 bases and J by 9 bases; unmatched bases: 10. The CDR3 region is CASSQRVAGGHSEQFF. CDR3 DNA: TGCGCCAGCAGCCAGAGGGTAGCGGGGGGGCACAGTGAGCAGTTCTTC.

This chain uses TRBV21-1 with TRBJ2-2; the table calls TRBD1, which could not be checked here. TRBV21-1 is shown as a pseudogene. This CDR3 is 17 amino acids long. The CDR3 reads CASSKVSQGANTGELFF. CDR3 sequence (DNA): TGTGCCAGCAGCAAAGTTTCACAGGGCGCGAACACCGGGGAGCTGTTTTTT.

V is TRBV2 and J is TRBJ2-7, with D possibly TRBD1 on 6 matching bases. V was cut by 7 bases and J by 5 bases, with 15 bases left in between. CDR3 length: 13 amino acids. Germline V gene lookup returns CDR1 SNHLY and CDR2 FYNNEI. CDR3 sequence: CASMDSERDEQYF. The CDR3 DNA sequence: TGTGCCAGCATGGACAGCGAGCGAGACGAGCAGTACTTC.

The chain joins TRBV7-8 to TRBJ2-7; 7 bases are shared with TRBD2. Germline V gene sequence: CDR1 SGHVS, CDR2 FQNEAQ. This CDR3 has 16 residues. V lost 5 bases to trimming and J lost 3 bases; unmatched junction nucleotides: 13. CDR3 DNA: TGTGCCAGCAGCCTCCTTTCGGGGGGTGCCCTCTACGAGCAGTACTTC. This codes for CASSLLSGGALYEQYF.

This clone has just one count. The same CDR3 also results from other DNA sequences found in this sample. DNA for the CDR3: TGTGCCAGCAGCTCCGGGACAGGTCCATCCTACGAGCAGTACTTC. Translating gives CASSSGTGPSYEQYF. This chain connects TRBV7-7 to TRBJ2-7; 8 nucleotides align to TRBD1. Losses at the gene ends were 4 bases for V and 1 base for J; bases not matched to a gene: 6. The length of the CDR3 is 15 residues. Germline V CDR1 and CDR2: SSHAT, FNYEAQ (reference sequence). Supplemented by reference TRBV7-7 and TRBJ2-7, the full variable domain reads GAGVSQSPRYKVTKRGQDVTLRCDPISSHATLYWYQQALGQGPEFLTYFNYEAQPDKSGLPSDRFSAERPEGSISTLTIQRTEQRDSAMYRCASSSGTGPSYEQYFGPGTRLTVT.

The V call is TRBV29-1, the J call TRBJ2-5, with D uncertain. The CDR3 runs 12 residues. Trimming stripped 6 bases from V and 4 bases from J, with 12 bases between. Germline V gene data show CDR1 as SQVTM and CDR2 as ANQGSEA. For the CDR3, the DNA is TGCAGCGTCCTAACCGGCGGAGAGACCCAGTACTTC. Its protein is CSVLTGGETQYF.

CDR3 in amino acids: CASSGGSNEKLFF. The CDR3 DNA sequence: TGTGCCAGCAGTGGGGGCTCTAATGAAAAACTGTTTTTT. The gene calls are TRBV25-1 and TRBJ1-4; D is possibly TRBD1 (5 bases). The CDR3 totals 13 residues. The germline V and J ends were trimmed by 4 bases and 3 bases, with 6 bases remaining between them. Germline V gene sequence: CDR1 MGHDK, CDR2 SYGVNS.

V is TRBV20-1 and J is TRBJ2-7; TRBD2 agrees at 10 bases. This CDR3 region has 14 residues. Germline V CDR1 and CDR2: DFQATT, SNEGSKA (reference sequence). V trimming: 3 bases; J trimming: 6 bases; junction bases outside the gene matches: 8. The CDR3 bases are TGCAGTGCTAGTTTAGCGGGGGGCCCAGGCGAGCAGTACTTC. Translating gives CSASLAGGPGEQYF.

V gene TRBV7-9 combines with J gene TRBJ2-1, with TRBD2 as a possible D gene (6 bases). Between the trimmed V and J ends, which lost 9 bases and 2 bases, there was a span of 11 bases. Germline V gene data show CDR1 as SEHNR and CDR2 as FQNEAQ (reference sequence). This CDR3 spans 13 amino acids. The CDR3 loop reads CASYGGTYNEQFF. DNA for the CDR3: TGTGCCAGTTACGGGGGTACCTACAATGAGCAGTTCTTC.

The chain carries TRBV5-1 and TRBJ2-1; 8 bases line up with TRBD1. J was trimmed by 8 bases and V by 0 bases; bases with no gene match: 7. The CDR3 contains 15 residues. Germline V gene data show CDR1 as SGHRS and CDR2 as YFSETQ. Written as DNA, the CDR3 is TGCGCCAGCAGCTTGGGGACAGGGTCCGGCGATGAGCAGTTCTTC. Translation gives CASSLGTGSGDEQFF.

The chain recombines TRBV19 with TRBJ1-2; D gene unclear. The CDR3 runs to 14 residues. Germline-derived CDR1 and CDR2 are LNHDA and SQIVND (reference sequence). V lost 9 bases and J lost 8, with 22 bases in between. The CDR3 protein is CASQTAGYIGGYTF. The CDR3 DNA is TGTGCCAGCCAAACGGCGGGGTATATCGGAGGCTACACCTTC.

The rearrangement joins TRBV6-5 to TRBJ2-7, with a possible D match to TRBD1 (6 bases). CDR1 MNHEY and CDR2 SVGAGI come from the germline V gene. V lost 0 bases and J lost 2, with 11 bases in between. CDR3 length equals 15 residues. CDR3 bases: TGTGCCAGCAGTTACTCCTACAGGGAAACCTACGAGCAGTACTTC. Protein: CASSYSYRETYEQYF.

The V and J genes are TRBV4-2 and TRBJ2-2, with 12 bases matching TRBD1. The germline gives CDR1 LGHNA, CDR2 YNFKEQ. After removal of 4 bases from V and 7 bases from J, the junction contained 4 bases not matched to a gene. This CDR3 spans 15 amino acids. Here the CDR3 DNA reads TGTGCCAGCAGCCGGGACAGGGGGCTGGTCGGGGAGCTGTTTTTT. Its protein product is CASSRDRGLVGELFF.

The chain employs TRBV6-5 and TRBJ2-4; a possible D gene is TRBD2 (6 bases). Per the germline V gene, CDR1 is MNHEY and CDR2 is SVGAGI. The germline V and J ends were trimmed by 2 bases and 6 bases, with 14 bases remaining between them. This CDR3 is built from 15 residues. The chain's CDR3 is CASSYRAGFGNIQYF. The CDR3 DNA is TGTGCCAGCAGTTACAGGGCGGGGTTTGGAAACATTCAGTACTTC.

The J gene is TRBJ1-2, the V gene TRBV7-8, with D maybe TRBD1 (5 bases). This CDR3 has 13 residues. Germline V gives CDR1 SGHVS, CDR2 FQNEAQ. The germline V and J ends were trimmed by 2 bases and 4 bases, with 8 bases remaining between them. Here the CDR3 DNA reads TGTGCCAGCAGCTTATGGCAGGGCTATGGCTACACCTTC. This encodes CASSLWQGYGYTF.

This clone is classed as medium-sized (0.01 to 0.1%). The CDR3, as DNA: TGTGCCAGCAGCGGGACAGGGAGTAGCTCCTACAATGAGCAGTTCTTC. It encodes CASSGTGSSSYNEQFF. V and J are TRBV7-9 and TRBJ2-1; 9 nucleotides agree with TRBD1. CDR3 length: 16 residues. Germline V gene data show CDR1 as SEHNR and CDR2 as FQNEAQ (reference sequence). Trimming cost V 5 bases and J 0 bases; bases outside gene matches: 5. The whole variable domain, remainder taken from reference TRBV7-9 and TRBJ2-1, is DTGVSQNPRHKITKRGQNVTFRCDPISEHNRLYWYRQTLGQGPEFLTYFQNEAQLEKSRLLSDRFSAERPKGSFSTLEIQRTEQGDSAMYLCASSGTGSSSYNEQFFGPGTRLTVL.

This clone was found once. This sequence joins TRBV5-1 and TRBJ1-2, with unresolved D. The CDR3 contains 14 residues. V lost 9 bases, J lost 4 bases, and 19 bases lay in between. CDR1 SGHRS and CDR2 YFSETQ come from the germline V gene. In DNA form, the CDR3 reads TGCGCCACTAAAAACCCTGGAGGAAGCTATGGCTACACCTTC. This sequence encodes CATKNPGGSYGYTF.